Listed below are T cell receptor beta chains from one sample, sequenced in a study of PD-1 blockade in mismatch repair-deficient tumors. The data were produced by immunoSEQ multiplex PCR, yet TCRdb's version contains in-frame clones alone and is incomplete. In the table there are approximately 120,000 clones, roughly 86% of which are singletons. Sequenced material: peripheral blood, taken 44 weeks after starting pembrolizumab. These receptors all stem from an adult with mismatch repair-deficient cancer. The CDR3 runs from the conserved cysteine through the conserved F or W. D genes are given only for firm matches. Size values are once, few and many counts, or a class for expanded clones, and some rows have none.

D	V	size	J	CDR3	DNA
TRBD1	TRBV14	.	TRBJ2-7	CASSPRQGARGGYEQYF	TGTGCCAGCAGCCCTAGACAGGGGGCCCGGGGGGGTTACGAGCAGTACTTC
.	TRBV21-1	.	TRBJ1-5	CASSKDAGSNQPQHF	TGTGCCAGCAGCAAAGATGCTGGTAGCAATCAGCCCCAGCATTTT
.	TRBV10-3	.	TRBJ1-2	CAISGYDGLGGYGYTF	TGTGCCATCAGTGGATACGACGGGCTTGGGGGCTATGGCTACACCTTC
.	TRBV21-1	.	TRBJ2-3	CASSKVGRGTDTQYF	.
.	TRBV6-5	.	TRBJ1-1	CASSRQRNTEAFF	TGTGCCAGCAGTCGACAGAGGAACACTGAAGCTTTCTTT
.	TRBV30	.	TRBJ2-7	CAWSGGGAPSYEQYF	TGTGCCTGGAGTGGGGGCGGAGCACCTTCGTACGAGCAGTACTTC
TRBD1	TRBV6-5	.	TRBJ2-1	CASSRQGEYNEQFF	TGTGCCAGCAGCCGACAGGGGGAATACAATGAGCAGTTCTTC
TRBD2	TRBV19	.	TRBJ2-1	CASSIPGTSGSREQFF	TGTGCCAGTAGTATCCCCGGGACTAGCGGGAGTCGTGAGCAGTTCTTC
.	TRBV18	few	TRBJ2-1	CASSPGRDSSYNEQFF	TGTGCCAGCTCACCGGGCAGGGATAGCTCCTACAATGAGCAGTTCTTC
TRBD2	TRBV7-9	.	TRBJ2-2	CASGLSGKMTGELFF	TGTGCCAGCGGCCTTAGCGGGAAGATGACCGGGGAGCTGTTTTTT
.	TRBV21-1	.	TRBJ2-7	CASSKLHSSVEQYF	TGTGCCAGCAGCAAATTGCATTCTTCAGTGGAGCAGTACTTC
TRBD2	TRBV6-4	few	TRBJ2-2	CASSDFPVAGAGGELFF	TGTGCCAGCAGTGACTTCCCCGTCGCGGGAGCGGGCGGGGAGCTGTTTTTT
.	TRBV30	.	TRBJ2-1	CAWLASSYNEQFF	TGTGCCTGGTTAGCGAGCTCCTACAATGAGCAGTTCTTC
TRBD1	TRBV11-2	.	TRBJ2-7	CASSTHRGYEQYF	TGTGCCAGCAGCACTCACAGGGGCTACGAGCAGTACTTC
.	TRBV7-2	.	TRBJ2-2	CASSLVQTTNTGELFF	TGTGCCAGCAGCTTAGTTCAGACTACCAACACCGGGGAGCTGTTTTTT
.	TRBV7-2	.	TRBJ2-7	CASSLDRAREQYF	TGTGCCAGCAGCTTAGATCGGGCCCGGGAGCAGTACTTC
.	TRBV4-1	few	TRBJ2-7	CASSQDLPDYHYEQYF	TGCGCCAGCAGCCAAGATCTGCCGGACTACCACTACGAGCAGTACTTC
.	TRBV10-3	.	TRBJ1-2	CAISEHRAPSDYGYTF	TGTGCCATCAGTGAACACAGGGCGCCCTCTGACTATGGCTACACCTTC
.	TRBV5-8	.	TRBJ2-7	CASSLFYEQYF	TGTGCCAGCAGCTTGTTCTACGAGCAGTACTTC
.	TRBV6-5	.	TRBJ2-7	CASTNGGSYEQYF	TGTGCCAGCACCAACGGGGGTTCCTACGAGCAGTACTTC
.	TRBV6-5	.	TRBJ2-2	CASSYGLVNTGELFF	TGTGCCAGCAGTTACGGACTTGTGAACACCGGGGAGCTGTTTTTT
TRBD2	TRBV10-3	.	TRBJ2-7	CAISESWAGGAHYEQYF	TGTGCCATCAGTGAGTCTTGGGCGGGAGGGGCTCACTACGAGCAGTACTTC
.	TRBV27	.	TRBJ2-7	CASSSPTGTIHEQYF	TGTGCCAGCAGTAGCCCCACAGGGACTATCCACGAGCAGTACTTC
.	TRBV6-1	.	TRBJ2-4	CASSGGPGYSKNIQYF	TGTGCCAGCAGTGGGGGGCCGGGATACTCCAAAAACATTCAGTACTTC
.	TRBV6-1	.	TRBJ1-2	CASRTGWGYTF	TGTGCCAGCCGTACAGGGTGGGGCTACACCTTC
TRBD1	TRBV5-4	.	TRBJ2-2	CASSPGQANTGELFF	TGTGCCAGCAGCCCCGGACAGGCGAACACCGGGGAGCTGTTTTTT
.	TRBV4-1	few	TRBJ1-2	CASSQEGTSTDGYTF	TGCGCCAGCAGCCAAGAAGGGACGTCTACCGATGGCTACACCTTC
.	TRBV6-5	.	TRBJ2-1	CASRVRLEYNEQFF	TGTGCCAGCAGGGTGCGACTAGAATACAATGAGCAGTTCTTC
.	TRBV11-3	.	TRBJ2-1	CASSLLRGDEQFF	TGTGCCAGCAGCTTGTTGCGGGGCGATGAGCAGTTCTTC
TRBD1	TRBV6-6	.	TRBJ1-2	CASSRRDRHYGYTF	TGTGCCAGCAGTAGACGGGACAGGCACTATGGCTACACCTTC
.	TRBV9	.	TRBJ2-3	CASSPPDTSDTQYF	TGTGCCAGCAGCCCTCCTGACACCTCAGATACGCAGTATTTT
.	TRBV30	.	TRBJ2-3	CAWNLISTDTQYF	TGTGCCTGGAACCTCATTAGCACAGATACGCAGTATTTT
TRBD1	TRBV7-2	.	TRBJ1-2	CASSFPRDRAYGYTF	TGTGCCAGCAGCTTTCCCCGAGACAGGGCTTATGGCTACACCTTC
.	TRBV15	.	TRBJ2-7	CATSRPEAEQYF	TGTGCCACCAGCAGGCCGGAAGCCGAGCAGTACTTC
.	TRBV2	.	TRBJ1-1	CASSEANTEAFF	TGTGCCAGCAGTGAAGCGAACACTGAAGCTTTCTTT
TRBD1	TRBV5-6	.	TRBJ1-1	CASSSGQGEAFF	TGTGCCAGCAGCTCCGGACAGGGCGAAGCTTTCTTT
.	TRBV28	few	TRBJ1-3	CASSGGNSGNTIYF	TGTGCCAGCAGTGGCGGGAACTCTGGAAACACCATATATTTT
.	TRBV10-3	once	TRBJ2-3	CAISDGSVDTQYF	TGTGCCATCAGTGATGGGTCCGTGGATACGCAGTATTTT
TRBD1	TRBV27	.	TRBJ2-1	CASSTFDRGNEQFF	TGTGCCAGCAGTACCTTCGACAGGGGGAATGAGCAGTTCTTC
TRBD2	TRBV27	.	TRBJ2-3	CASSPTTSGSTDTQYF	TGTGCCAGCAGTCCAACGACTAGCGGAAGCACAGATACGCAGTATTTT
TRBD1	TRBV9	.	TRBJ1-1	CASSVVDRGPGRWEAFF	TGTGCCAGCAGCGTAGTCGACAGGGGGCCCGGTAGGTGGGAAGCTTTCTTT
.	TRBV6-4	.	TRBJ2-5	CASTVGDQETQYF	TGTGCCAGCACCGTAGGGGACCAAGAGACCCAGTACTTC
.	TRBV6-6	.	TRBJ2-7	CASSYNTGEQYF	TGTGCCAGCAGTTACAATACTGGCGAGCAGTACTTC
TRBD2	TRBV6-4	.	TRBJ2-5	CASSDSSGLAGTIAETQYF	TGTGCCAGCAGTGACTCGAGTGGGCTAGCGGGGACAATTGCGGAGACCCAGTACTTC